What follows describes a single TCR beta chain. Its antigen is not yet known. One base away there is no much larger clone; base qualities are not given. From V the trimming removes 6 bases and from J it removes 0 bases, while the gene matches leave 2 bases of the junction unaccounted for. From the germline V gene, CDR1 is ENHRY and CDR2 is SYGVKD. The CDR3, from cysteine to phenylalanine, totals 15 residues. Kept here is only the CDR3 DNA, which spans 45 bases and is read in frame from base 1. Libraries were built with the immunoSEQ multiplex PCR assay. The paper's processing steps were these. During preprocessing, nonproductive sequences were removed, along with CDR3s that did not begin with C, did not end with F or W, or were shorter than 7 amino acids. The MANAFEST web app was used to call antigen-specific clonotypes on the basis of expansion compared with the reference and with other culture wells. A clone was considered positive if significant expansion relative to the reference culture was observed in 2 of 3 replicate wells at an FDR below 0.05. A further requirement for positive clones was significant expansion compared with all other tandem wells, along with an odds ratio above 5. CDR3 homology was measured as pairwise Levenshtein distance, computed with the stringdist R package after trimming three terminal residues from each end. TCRdb obtained this table from immuneACCESS and retained in-frame rearrangements with V and J assigned. These tables miss some clones; where compared with another copy, unresolved V genes account for less than half of the shortfall, and the remainder is unexplained. Clone size and V and J calls were adopted from that table, with D and trimming inferred from the DNA. The sample table holds about 20,000 clones, of which roughly four fifths were seen once. The top ten clones comprise roughly 20% of the sample.

CD4+ T cells from unexposed donors were collected before the COVID-19 pandemic (2011-2018). The EasySep CD4+ T cell isolation kit was used to isolate CD4+ T cells once the cultures had run for roughly eleven days. Unexposed donor CD4+ T cells were tested for reactivity to SARS-CoV-2 S and N and four common cold coronavirus spike pools, as cell number allowed. PBMCs were cultured at over 1.5 million per well in IMDM supplemented with about 5.3% human AB serum and 9 to 10 IU/ml IL-2. Half of the culture medium was replaced with fresh IL-2-containing medium on days 3 and 7. Triplicate replicate wells were generally used for each peptide culture condition. The leukapheresis product for the unexposed donors was obtained through commercial purchase. PBMCs were isolated from leukapheresis product or whole blood by Ficoll-Paque PLUS gradient centrifugation. The PBMCs went either fresh into the expansion assay or into cryopreservation at -140 degrees C. The QIAamp Micro DNA Kit was used to extract genomic DNA from the CD4+ T cells.

This sample was taken from a study of CD4 T cells in relation to SARS-CoV-2 and coronaviruses (dated by TCRdb to the early 2020s). As for the study more broadly: The ViraFEST assay cultured PBMCs with antigen for 10 days, then sequenced TCR beta CDR3s to find antigen-specific clonal expansions. An HIV-1 Nef peptide pool or a culture without peptide was used as the negative reference condition. HLA restriction was mapped for shared crossreactive spike epitopes using patient-derived lymphoblastoid cell lines. At the level of individual TCR clonotypes, the study measured memory CD4+ T cell crossreactivity between SARS-CoV-2 spike protein and common cold coronavirus spike proteins. The Adaptive Biotechnologies TCR-sequencing kit was used to sequence samples from a few pre-COVID donors and the naive versus memory experiments, whereas other data were Illumina-based. For other donors in the study, expansion assays were sequenced with a different, Illumina-based TCR-beta assay.

Summary of the overall study and its limitations: The study was constrained by small numbers of patients and of tested TCRs. Memory CD4+ clonotypes crossrecognizing SARS-CoV-2 and at least one common cold coronavirus spike were found in 55% to 70% of donors. No donor contributed both pre-pandemic and post-infection samples, which limited tracing the source of pre-existing responses. Compared with monoreactive clones, crossreactive clones had significantly weaker SARS-CoV-2-driven expansion, a result consistent with antigenic imprinting. Crossreactivity analysis centred on spike protein, so crossreactivity against other viral proteins was not assessed.

The sequence joins TRBV10-3 to TRBJ1-1; 12 junctional bases match TRBD1. Input material: CD4+ T cells from PBMCs, cultured in vitro. This TCR was recovered from a human donor in good health. The CDR3 loop reads CAIRGQGAVNTEAFF. The DNA sequence reads TGTGCCATCAGGGGACAGGGGGCGGTGAACACTGAAGCTTTCTTT.